One and the same sample provided the 29 T cell receptor beta chains below, sequenced in a study of early T cells in non-severe SARS-CoV-2 infection. TCRdb processed the 5' RACE reads anew with MiXCR; each CDR3 protein has one entry. Among around 70,000 distinct CDR3 sequences listed, 12% were seen once. Sequenced material: whole blood. These TCRs come from an adult who was a healthcare worker with PCR-confirmed SARS-CoV-2 infection or an uninfected control (not recorded which).

Of note for this clonotype: With a much larger clone just one base away, this may be a read error. The chain joins TRBV7-6 to TRBJ1-4; D not certain. The CDR3 is 15 amino acids. Germline loops: CDR1 SGHVS, CDR2 FNYEAQ. Here the CDR3 reads CVSSLIPLGAEKLFF. DNA of the CDR3: TGTGTCAGCAGCTTAATCCCGCTGGGTGCCGAAAAACTGTTTTTT. The variable domain in full, completed from reference TRBV7-6 and TRBJ1-4, reads GAGVSQSPRYKVTKRGQDVALRCDPISGHVSLYWYRQALGQGPEFLTYFNYEAQQDKSGLPNDRFSAERPEGSISTLTIQRTEQRDSAMYRCVSSLIPLGAEKLFFGSGTQLSVL.

This clonotype was counted a few times. The rearrangement joins TRBV5-1 to TRBJ1-1; 8 nucleotides line up with TRBD1. The length of the CDR3 is 15 residues. V lost 3 bases, J lost 7 bases, and 11 bases stayed unmatched. The germline V gene encodes CDR1 SGHRS and CDR2 YFSETQ. The CDR3 sequence is CASSSTPRGPFEAFF. As DNA, the CDR3 is TGCGCCAGCAGCTCAACACCCAGGGGGCCCTTTGAAGCTTTCTTT.

This clonotype was picked up many times. The rearrangement joins TRBV30 to TRBJ1-1, with D hard to call. Germline CDR1 is GTSNPN and CDR2 is SVGIG (reference sequence). V was cut by 0 bases and J by 3 bases, with 11 bases left in between. CDR3 length equals 14 residues. CDR3 region: CAWSVDTGDTEAFF. CDR3 bases: TGTGCCTGGAGTGTAGATACCGGGGACACTGAAGCTTTCTTT.

V is TRBV30 and J is TRBJ1-1; D uncertain. Germline lookup yields CDR1 GTSNPN and CDR2 SVGIG (reference sequence). The CDR3 has 15 residues. V lost 3 bases to trimming and J lost 6 bases, with 20 bases between them. CDR3 DNA sequence: TGTGCCTGGAGGCCACAAAAAGGGTCTTCGTCTGAAGCTTTCTTT. Translation: CAWRPQKGSSSEAFF.

This clonotype was observed a handful of times. This chain uses TRBV2 with TRBJ2-2; D might be TRBD2 (6 bases). Trimming took 2 bases from V and 2 from J, leaving 9 bases between them. CDR1 and CDR2 (germline): SNHLY, FYNNEI. CDR3 length equals 15 residues. The DNA of the CDR3 is TGTGCCAGCAGTGAAACGCGGGGAAACACCGGGGAGCTGTTTTTT. Translating gives CASSETRGNTGELFF.

This clonotype was found a few times. The chain uses TRBV6-2 or TRBV6-3 and TRBJ1-1, with TRBD1 matching 7 bases. J lost 3 bases, V lost 7 bases, and 5 bases had no gene match. The CDR3 extends over 13 amino acids. Germline assignment: CDR1 MNHEY and CDR2 SVGEGT. CDR3 nucleotides: TGTGCCAGCAAAATAGGGGGCCACACTGAAGCTTTCTTT. This translates into CASKIGGHTEAFF.

The genes are TRBV6-2 or TRBV6-3 and TRBJ2-5; a weak D match, TRBD1 (5 bases). V was trimmed by 6 bases and J by 2 bases, leaving 19 bases between them. The CDR3 runs to 16 residues. Germline assignment: CDR1 MNHEY and CDR2 SVGEGT. The CDR3 spells CASRLNGAKGQETQYF. The CDR3 DNA is TGTGCCAGCAGGCTAAATGGGGCGAAGGGACAAGAGACCCAGTACTTC.

V usage is TRBV11-2 and J usage is TRBJ2-3; D not certain. V lost 3 bases and J 2 bases, leaving 12 bases between the germline ends. The CDR3 has 15 amino acids. CDR1 is SGHAT and CDR2 is FQNNGV in the germline V gene. The CDR3 DNA sequence: TGTGCCAGCAGCTTGATGGAGCGCCTCACAGATACGCAGTATTTT. Translated, it gives CASSLMERLTDTQYF.

V usage is TRBV30 and J usage is TRBJ2-3; TRBD2 matches at 13 bases. V lost 0 bases, J lost 12 bases, and 3 bases stayed unmatched. Germline V CDR1 and CDR2: GTSNPN, SVGIG (reference sequence). The CDR3 spans 13 residues. The CDR3 DNA sequence: TGTGCCTGGAGTGTAGGACTAGCGGGGGTTCAGTATTTT. It codes for CAWSVGLAGVQYF.

This clonotype was seen at least ten times. The chain couples TRBV12-3 or TRBV12-4 to TRBJ1-1; D ambiguous. This CDR3 region has 14 residues. Trimming pared 3 bases from V and 0 bases from J, leaving 8 bases between. The CDR3 sequence is CASSLDGMNTEAFF. CDR3 coding DNA: TGTGCCAGCAGTTTGGACGGGATGAACACTGAAGCTTTCTTT.

V usage is TRBV7-2 and J usage is TRBJ2-1; D not resolved. Germline V gene lookup returns CDR1 SGHTA and CDR2 FQGNSA. V was trimmed by 2 bases and J by 12 bases, leaving 8 bases between them. The CDR3 spans 11 residues. The CDR3 spells CASSLSETQFF. The CDR3 nucleotides are TGTGCCAGCAGCTTATCCGAGACGCAGTTCTTC.

This clonotype appeared many times. The chain uses TRBV6-5 and TRBJ2-1; TRBD2 matches 8 bases. Germline V gene lookup returns CDR1 MNHEY and CDR2 SVGAGI. This CDR3 comprises 17 residues. The J segment lost 8 bases and the V segment lost 0 bases, leaving 12 bases of the junction unmatched. The CDR3 sequence is CASSYSRGGPRGDEQFF. The DNA for the CDR3 is TGTGCCAGCAGTTACTCCCGGGGGGGCCCCCGGGGGGATGAGCAGTTCTTC.

The chain links TRBV14 to TRBJ1-2; D might be TRBD1 (5 bases). V lost 4 bases to trimming and J lost 5 bases, with 17 bases between them. The CDR3 is made up of 15 amino acids. Germline lookup yields CDR1 SGHDN and CDR2 FVKESK. The DNA for the CDR3 is TGTGCCAGCAGCCCCTCCAGGGTCGGGCGGTATGGCTACACCTTC. It yields the protein CASSPSRVGRYGYTF.

V usage is TRBV4-2 and J usage is TRBJ2-2; 15 nucleotides agree with TRBD2. V shed 1 base, J shed 4 bases, and the junction held 7 bases outside the gene matches. CDR1 and CDR2 (germline): LGHNA, YNFKEQ. This CDR3 has 19 residues. The CDR3 DNA reads TGTGCCAGCAGCCAAGTGGGACTAGCGGGGGGTAGTGTCACCGGGGAGCTGTTTTTT. This codes for CASSQVGLAGGSVTGELFF.

V gene TRBV30 combines with J gene TRBJ1-1; no clear D gene. This CDR3 is built from 15 residues. In germline, CDR1 is GTSNPN, CDR2 SVGIG (reference sequence). Between the trimmed V and J ends, which lost 0 bases and 1 base, there was a span of 12 bases. In nucleotides, the CDR3 is TGTGCCTGGAGTGTGGCAGGTTGGGAGAACACTGAAGCTTTCTTT. Translated: CAWSVAGWENTEAFF.

Ten or more counts support this clonotype. V gene TRBV4-2 combines with J gene TRBJ2-5; 7 bases match TRBD1. The CDR3 covers 15 residues. V trimming: 0 bases; J trimming: 1 base; junction bases outside the gene matches: 2. Germline CDR1 is LGHNA and CDR2 is YNFKEQ. The CDR3 DNA reads TGTGCCAGCAGCCAAGACGGACAGGCCCAAGAGACCCAGTACTTC. This encodes CASSQDGQAQETQYF.

As DNA, the CDR3 is TGTGCCAGCAGTCGGGACAGGGGATACAATGAGCAGTTCTTC. Its translation: CASSRDRGYNEQFF. The V call is TRBV13, the J call TRBJ2-1, with TRBD1 identical over 10 bases. Losses at the gene ends were 6 bases for V and 4 bases for J; bases not matched to a gene: 3. CDR3 length: 14 residues. Germline values: CDR1 PRHDT, CDR2 FYEKMQ (reference sequence).

This chain links TRBV7-2 with TRBJ1-5; a possible D gene is TRBD1 (6 bases). The CDR3 runs 15 residues. Germline V lookup: CDR1 SGHTA, CDR2 FQGNSA. The V end lost 5 bases, the J end lost 7 bases, and 18 bases lay between the germline ends. The CDR3 DNA reads as TGTGCCAGCAGCCCCACAGCCCCAGGGGCCCAGCCCCAGCATTTT. It is translated as CASSPTAPGAQPQHF.

This clonotype came up a few times. The V call is TRBV18, the J call TRBJ1-1; D not resolved. The V end lost 6 bases, the J end lost 1 base, and 9 bases lay between the germline ends. The CDR3 runs 13 residues. Germline V CDR1 and CDR2: KGHSH, LQKENI. DNA of the CDR3: TGTGCCAGCTCCCGCAAGGGGAACACTGAAGCTTTCTTT. Protein product: CASSRKGNTEAFF.

This clonotype occurred a few times. The chain employs TRBV6-2 or TRBV6-3 and TRBJ2-7, with D tentatively TRBD1 or TRBD2 (5 bases each). Trimming removed 0 bases from V and 4 bases from J, with 16 bases in between. There are 16 residues in the CDR3. The germline V gene has CDR1 MNHEY and CDR2 SVGEGT. CDR3 DNA sequence: TGTGCCAGCAGTTACTCTCGGACTGCCGAGGGGTACGAGCAGTACTTC. Amino acids: CASSYSRTAEGYEQYF.

This clonotype appeared many times. The chain combines TRBV11-2 with TRBJ2-5, with D unresolved. Germline V gene lookup returns CDR1 SGHAT and CDR2 FQNNGV. Trimming removed 4 bases from V and 3 bases from J, with 3 bases in between. The CDR3 is made up of 11 amino acids. For the CDR3, the DNA is TGTGCCAGCAGCTCAGAAGAGACCCAGTACTTC. Translated, it gives CASSSEETQYF.

This chain connects TRBV20-1 to TRBJ1-5, with D unclear. Trimming pared 5 bases from V and 3 bases from J, leaving 8 bases between. CDR1 and CDR2 from the germline V gene are DFQATT and SNEGSKA (reference sequence). The CDR3 spans 12 residues. CDR3 sequence (DNA): TGCAGTGCTTCCCCGTCCAATCAGCCCCAGCATTTT. Translating it yields CSASPSNQPQHF.

This clonotype was seen at least ten times. This chain joins TRBV30 and TRBJ1-1; the D is unclear. The CDR3 runs to 14 residues. Germline loops: CDR1 GTSNPN, CDR2 SVGIG (reference sequence). Trimming removed 5 bases at V and 0 bases at J, with 13 bases between. CDR3 in amino acids: CAWQRGNMNTEAFF. The CDR3 coding sequence is TGTGCCTGGCAACGGGGTAATATGAACACTGAAGCTTTCTTT.

This clonotype was counted at least ten times. The rearrangement links TRBV20-1 to TRBJ2-5; tentative D call: TRBD1 (6 bases). V was trimmed by 0 bases and J by 1 base, leaving 12 bases between them. Germline V lookup: CDR1 DFQATT, CDR2 SNEGSKA (reference sequence). The CDR3 is 15 residues long. The CDR3 DNA sequence: TGCAGTGCTAGAGATTGGGGGCAGCCCCAAGAGACCCAGTACTTC. This encodes CSARDWGQPQETQYF.

By share of the sample, this clonotype is medium-sized. The chain is built from TRBV6-5 and TRBJ2-7; 8 nucleotides line up with TRBD2. This CDR3 contains 16 residues. Germline CDR1 and CDR2: MNHEY and SVGAGI. V lost 0 bases and J lost 3; bases outside the gene matches: 7. CDR3 bases: TGTGCCAGCAGTTACTCGAGAACTAGCGGCTACTACGAGCAGTACTTC. It is translated as CASSYSRTSGYYEQYF.

This clonotype has at least ten counts. V usage is TRBV7-3 and J usage is TRBJ2-3, with D possibly TRBD2 on 5 matching bases. CDR1 and CDR2 from the germline V gene are SGHTA and FQGTGA. V lost 2 bases, J lost 10 bases, and 19 bases lay in between. CDR3 size: 15 residues. CDR3 loop: CASSLFSGMLAAQYF. The DNA of the CDR3 is TGTGCCAGCAGCTTATTTTCGGGGATGTTGGCTGCGCAGTATTTT.

This clonotype was detected a few times. The chain recombines TRBV7-6 with TRBJ2-1; the match to TRBD2 covers 7 bases. Germline lookup yields CDR1 SGHVS and CDR2 FNYEAQ. The V gene end was trimmed by 3 bases and the J gene end by 10 bases; junction bases not matched to a gene: 6. CDR3 length: 13 residues. The CDR3 coding sequence is TGTGCCAGCAGCTTTGGGGCCGGGAGGGAGCAGTTCTTC. This translates into CASSFGAGREQFF.

The rearrangement uses TRBV7-2 and TRBJ2-7; D is possibly TRBD1 (5 bases). The CDR3 length is 15 residues. Trimming left V 1 base short and J 4 bases short, with 14 bases between. Germline-derived CDR1 and CDR2 are SGHTA and FQGNSA. The CDR3 sequence is CASSLEGIGNYEQYF. CDR3 in DNA: TGTGCCAGCAGCTTAGAGGGGATCGGAAATTACGAGCAGTACTTC.

This clonotype was picked up a small number of times. This rearrangement joins TRBV6-5 to TRBJ2-1; 8 bases align to TRBD1. The CDR3 spans 14 residues. With 8 bases clipped from V and 7 bases from J, the junction kept 10 bases outside the gene matches. CDR1 is MNHEY, CDR2 SVGAGI, per germline. DNA for the CDR3: TGTGCCAGCGCCCTATACAGGGGGTCAAATGAGCAGTTCTTC. This gives the protein CASALYRGSNEQFF.